This paragraph covers one T cell receptor (beta chain) sequence. The antigen is undetermined. At one end, the junction sequence differs from germline, possibly due to a read error. This specimen comes from a study of beta chain features in type 1 diabetes. The overall study: Examined across all samples were roughly 110,000,000 sorted cells. Overall study results and limits: Because the template was cDNA, high-expressing cells might be over-represented. Among all four CD4+ subsets, Type 1 diabetes patients had TCRB CDR3s that were moderately but significantly shorter. Any role of HLA type in TCRB rearrangement remained unresolved here. Insertions were fewer and deletions more numerous at VDJ junctions in type 1 diabetes patients.

The CDR3 has 13 amino acids. Germline CDR1 and CDR2: SSHAT and FNYEAQ (reference sequence). The investigators reverse transcribed all of the isolated RNA, so they sequenced expressed TCRB transcripts. Only in-frame clones appear in the TCRdb table, and some are missing; sequencing was by immunoSEQ multiplex PCR. The sample consists of over 150,000 clones, 10% of them appearing once. The gene calls are TRBV7-7 and TRBJ2-1, with D perhaps TRBD1 (5 bases). The TCR sequence derives from a young man with type 1 diabetes. The sample taken for sequencing was central memory CD4+ T cells from blood. This chain's CDR3 is CASSLGAVDEQFF. CDR3 nucleotide sequence: TGTGCTAGCAGCTTAGGGGCTGTGGATGAGCAGTTCTTC.